A selection of T cell receptor beta chains follows, all from one sample in a study of T cell repertoires in cytomegalovirus infection. Antigen specificity for these receptors is unknown. Using its own MiXCR run on the reads, TCRdb lists one record per CDR3 protein. The sample contains roughly 340,000 distinct CDR3 sequences, around 29% of which appear only once. The sequences come from cultured PBMCs, collected from culture after CMV antigen stimulation. The origin of the receptors is a human donor in good health (CMV status not recorded). Some clones in this sample may be carry-over from other donors' samples. The CDR3 runs from the conserved cysteine through the conserved F or W. The D gene is left open where the match is weak. Not all rows give a size; the values are once, few, many and, for expanded clones, a class.

J gene,clone size,D gene,V gene,CDR3 protein,CDR3 DNA
TRBJ1-5,.,.,TRBV2,CASSYSIPGGNQPQHF,TGTGCCAGCAGTTATTCTATTCCAGGGGGCAATCAGCCCCAGCATTTT
TRBJ1-5,.,TRBD1,TRBV4-2,CASSQVQGNNQPQHF,TGTGCCAGCAGCCAGGTACAGGGGAACAATCAGCCCCAGCATTTT
TRBJ1-1,.,.,TRBV6-6,CASSYSMTENTEAFF,TGTGCCAGCAGTTACTCGATGACAGAGAACACTGAAGCTTTCTTT
TRBJ1-5,.,.,TRBV7-8,CASSSLGINQPQHF,TGTGCCAGCAGCTCCCTGGGTATCAATCAGCCCCAGCATTTT
TRBJ2-7,.,.,TRBV29-1,CSVGSGFYEQYF,TGCAGCGTTGGGAGCGGGTTCTACGAGCAGTACTTC
TRBJ1-1,.,.,TRBV18,CASSPQTGRVAEAFF,TGTGCCAGCTCACCACAGACCGGGAGAGTGGCTGAAGCTTTCTTT
TRBJ2-4,.,TRBD2,TRBV19,CASSLTFLFRTSGRRNIQYF,TGTGCCAGTAGCCTTACTTTTCTCTTCCGGACTAGCGGGAGGAGAAACATTCAGTACTTC
TRBJ2-7,.,.,TRBV2,CASSTDTYYEQYF,TGTGCCAGCAGCACGGACACTTACTACGAGCAGTACTTC
TRBJ2-1,.,.,TRBV12-3/TRBV12-4,CASSFGGMNEQFF,TGTGCCAGCAGTTTCGGCGGAATGAATGAGCAGTTCTTC
TRBJ1-1,few,TRBD1,TRBV12-3/TRBV12-4,CASSPPQGGLNTEAFF,TGTGCCAGCAGCCCTCCCCAGGGGGGTTTGAACACTGAAGCTTTCTTT
TRBJ1-1,once,.,TRBV29-1,CSVDMEGEAFF,TGCAGCGTTGATATGGAGGGAGAAGCTTTCTTT
TRBJ2-3,.,TRBD1,TRBV7-2,CASSFRTGGTDTQYF,TGTGCCAGCAGCTTCCGGACAGGGGGGACAGATACGCAGTATTTT
TRBJ2-1,.,TRBD2,TRBV11-3,CASSLREGNEQFF,TGTGCCAGCAGCTTAAGGGAGGGCAATGAGCAGTTCTTC
TRBJ2-2,.,.,TRBV2,CASSEALPGPGELFF,TGTGCCAGCAGTGAAGCGCTTCCGGGGCCCGGGGAGCTGTTTTTT
TRBJ2-2,.,TRBD1,TRBV7-3,CASSFSTGGSTGELFF,TGTGCCAGCAGCTTTTCGACAGGGGGAAGCACCGGGGAGCTGTTTTTT
TRBJ1-2,.,.,TRBV30,CAWRKGWDYGYTF,TGTGCCTGGAGGAAAGGGTGGGACTATGGCTACACCTTC
TRBJ2-3,.,TRBD1,TRBV29-1,CSVRTGQSTDTQYF,TGCAGCGTTCGGACAGGACAGAGCACAGATACGCAGTATTTT
TRBJ1-1,.,.,TRBV6-2/TRBV6-3,CASNPGWGGGTEAFF,TGTGCCAGCAACCCCGGGTGGGGGGGTGGCACTGAAGCTTTCTTT
TRBJ2-3,many,.,TRBV11-2,CASSLGTDTQYF,TGTGCCAGCAGCTTAGGCACAGATACGCAGTATTTT
TRBJ2-3,few,TRBD1,TRBV6-5,CASSPGTGGTSDTQYF,TGTGCCAGCAGTCCCGGGACAGGGGGCACTTCAGATACGCAGTATTTT